This T cell receptor beta chain was recovered during a study of T-cell reconstitution after alpha-beta-depleted transplantation in children. Construction of the TCRbeta library involved unique molecular identifiers. Each CDR3 protein gets one entry after TCRdb re-called the PCR reads with MiXCR. The sample includes about 480,000 distinct CDR3 sequences, around 12% seen only once; the top ten take about 5%. Trimming took off 8 bases at V and 1 base at J, with 18 bases between the two ends. Germline V gene data show CDR1 as SGHTA and CDR2 as FQGNSA. This CDR3 has 16 residues. The receptor was derived from a human donor who donated a stem cell graft to a child with combined immunodeficiency. The sample in question was PBMCs from the stem cell graft donor, obtained from the stem cell graft. The chain employs TRBV7-2 and TRBJ1-5; D possibly corresponds to TRBD1 (6 bases). The CDR3 DNA follows: TGTGCCAGCGGGCGGGCGGGGGGCATAAGCAATCAGCCCCAGCATTTT. Protein product: CASGRAGGISNQPQHF.